The clone carrying this T cell receptor beta chain was counted many times. Its specificity is unknown. Germline CDR1 ENHRY, CDR2 SYGVKD. V was clipped by 0 bases and J by 3 bases; unmatched bases: 8. CDR3 size: 18 residues. The data belong to a study of T cells in Graves' hyperthyroidism and ophthalmopathy. Study-wide results and caveats: Most clonotypes expanded in the thyroid (above 0.001) were also present in blood.

It was RNA transcripts that yielded the amplified TCR beta CDR3 regions. The primer set for the first-round RT-PCR of the TCR CDR3 was HTBI. TCRdb re-derived calls from the multiplex PCR reads in MiXCR, one entry per CDR3 protein. The table has roughly 700,000 distinct CDR3 sequences, 35% seen once. Stable Graves' hyperthyroidism denoted no ophthalmopathy progression over 18 months. The PBMCs were sourced from fresh peripheral blood (less than 11 ml). Sequences were obtained from blood. The TCR was taken from a woman aged 40 to 49 with Graves' hyperthyroidism. V gene TRBV10-3 combines with J gene TRBJ1-5, with 10 positions matching TRBD1. The CDR3 spells CAISESAWGQGNNQPQHF. DNA for the CDR3: TGTGCCATCAGTGAGTCTGCCTGGGGACAGGGGAACAATCAGCCCCAGCATTTT.